Each of the 27 T cell receptor beta chains below was sequenced from the same sample in a study of blood T cell repertoires in COVID-19. Sequencing was performed with immunoSEQ multiplex PCR; in TCRdb, only in-frame clones are kept and a portion is missing. The sample records about 120,000 clones, 85% being singletons. The sequencing input was peripheral blood. Receptors originate from an elderly woman with acute or convalescent COVID-19.

The V call is TRBV2, the J call TRBJ1-1; D is uncertain. The CDR3 loop spans 12 amino acids. V shed 4 bases and J shed 2 bases, with 5 bases lying between them. Germline V gene data show CDR1 as SNHLY and CDR2 as FYNNEI. The CDR3: CASSVRNTEAFF. CDR3 coding DNA: TGTGCCAGCAGTGTCCGTAACACTGAAGCTTTCTTT. The whole variable domain, remainder taken from reference TRBV2 and TRBJ1-1, is EPEVTQTPSHQVTQMGQEVILRCVPISNHLYFYWYRQILGQKVEFLVSFYNNEISEKSEIFDDQFSVERPDGSNFTLKIRSTKLEDSAMYFCASSVRNTEAFFGQGTRLTVV.

The chain has TRBV5-1 and TRBJ2-2; D not certain. With 3 bases removed from V and 1 base from J, the gap between germline ends came to 7 bases. CDR1 and CDR2 (germline): SGHRS, YFSETQ. The CDR3 is made up of 14 amino acids. As DNA, the CDR3 is TGCGCCAGCAGCTCACAGAGGAACACCGGGGAGCTGTTTTTT. This codes for CASSSQRNTGELFF.

This chain joins TRBV4-3 and TRBJ2-5; 8 bases agree with TRBD2. This CDR3 has 14 residues. Looked up from germline, CDR1 is LGHNA and CDR2 is YSLEER. Trimming took 1 base from V and 10 from J; bases not matched to a gene: 8. In nucleotides, the CDR3 is TGCGCCAGCAGCCAAGGGACACGGCGGGGGGTCCAGTACTTC. It codes for CASSQGTRRGVQYF.

The CDR3 region has the DNA TGCGCCAGCAGCTCACAGGGGGCGTATGAAAAACTGTTTTTT. As protein: CASSSQGAYEKLFF. This chain joins TRBV5-1 and TRBJ1-4; 9 nucleotides align to TRBD1. The germline CDR1 and CDR2 sequences are SGHRS and YFSETQ. The length of the CDR3 is 14 residues. V shed 3 bases and J 6 bases; nucleotides not matched to a gene: 3.

The rearrangement links TRBV19 to TRBJ1-5; D possibly corresponds to TRBD1 (5 bases). The CDR3 contains 14 residues. Germline CDR1 is LNHDA and CDR2 is SQIVND (reference sequence). Trimming took off 3 bases at V and 6 bases at J, with 12 bases between the two ends. CDR3 sequence reads: CASSMRWGFQPQHF. DNA for the CDR3: TGTGCCAGTAGTATGCGGTGGGGCTTTCAGCCCCAGCATTTT.

This clone was found once. The gene calls are TRBV7-3 and TRBJ1-1, with TRBD1 as a possible D gene (5 bases). Germline CDR1 is SGHTA and CDR2 is FQGTGA. CDR3 length equals 13 residues. V was trimmed by 5 bases and J by 2 bases, leaving 9 bases between them. Here the CDR3 reads CASSRGGNTEAFF. In DNA, the CDR3 is TGTGCCAGCAGCCGCGGGGGAAACACTGAAGCTTTCTTT.

The chain links TRBV19 to TRBJ1-6, with a possible D match to TRBD1 (6 bases). The CDR3 spans 15 residues. With 4 bases removed from V and 7 bases from J, the gap between germline ends came to 14 bases. Germline CDR1 and CDR2: LNHDA and SQIVND (reference sequence). This chain's CDR3 is CASSTAGVRNSPLHF. The CDR3 DNA reads TGTGCCAGTAGTACGGCAGGGGTTCGCAATTCACCCCTCCACTTT.

This chain joins TRBV29-1 and TRBJ1-1; D perhaps matches TRBD1 (6 bases). V dropped 4 bases and J dropped 2 bases, with 11 bases sitting between them. The CDR3 runs to 13 residues. Germline lookup yields CDR1 SQVTM and CDR2 ANQGSEA. In DNA, the CDR3 is TGCAGCGTTGGAGGACAGCCTAACACTGAAGCTTTCTTT. Encoded protein: CSVGGQPNTEAFF.

The rearrangement links TRBV6-6 to TRBJ1-4; D gene uncertain. Germline-derived CDR1 and CDR2 are MNHNY and SVGAGI (reference sequence). V lost 6 bases to trimming and J lost 3 bases, with 11 bases between them. This CDR3 contains 14 residues. CDR3 amino acids: CASRGGAANEKLFF. In DNA form, the CDR3 reads TGTGCCAGCAGAGGTGGTGCGGCTAATGAAAAACTGTTTTTT.

The chain couples TRBV2 to TRBJ2-3, with a possible D match to TRBD1 (5 bases). The germline gives CDR1 SNHLY, CDR2 FYNNEI. There are 13 residues in the CDR3. Trimming pared 4 bases from V and 4 bases from J, leaving 9 bases between. The CDR3 here is CASSVGASDTQYF. Written as DNA, the CDR3 is TGTGCCAGCAGTGTAGGGGCTTCAGATACGCAGTATTTT.

The rearrangement joins TRBV18 to TRBJ2-7; 9 bases match TRBD1. The V gene end was trimmed by 3 bases and the J gene end by 0 bases; junction bases not matched to a gene: 3. This CDR3 spans 15 amino acids. In germline, CDR1 is KGHSH, CDR2 LQKENI. CDR3 region: CASSPGTGNSYEQYV. DNA of the CDR3: TGTGCCAGCTCACCCGGGACAGGGAACTCCTACGAGCAGTACGTC.

This rearrangement joins TRBV7-9 to TRBJ1-1; a possible D gene is TRBD1 (6 bases). CDR3 length: 13 amino acids. The germline V gene has CDR1 SEHNR and CDR2 FQNEAQ (reference sequence). V lost 5 bases to trimming and J lost 6 bases, with 13 bases between them. CDR3 nucleotide sequence: TGTGCCAGCAGCATCAGGGGAGCGGCTGAAGCTTTCTTT. Amino acid sequence: CASSIRGAAEAFF.

The count of this clone is one. The genes are TRBV4-2 and TRBJ2-1; 10 nucleotides align to TRBD2. V shed 4 bases and J 5 bases; nucleotides not matched to a gene: 8. CDR3 length equals 16 residues. Germline V CDR1 and CDR2: LGHNA, YNFKEQ. CDR3 in amino acids: CASSLEERGGNNEQFF. The CDR3 coding sequence is TGTGCCAGCAGCCTCGAGGAGCGGGGGGGCAACAATGAGCAGTTCTTC.

This chain connects TRBV12-3 or TRBV12-4 to TRBJ1-1; 8 bases are shared with TRBD1. V dropped 8 bases and J dropped 1; count of bases not matched to a gene: 3. This CDR3 is 13 amino acids long. The chain's CDR3 is CASGGQGNTEAFF. The DNA of the CDR3 is TGTGCCAGCGGAGGACAGGGGAACACTGAAGCTTTCTTT.

The chain is built from TRBV28 and TRBJ1-3, with D hard to call. CDR1 is MDHEN, CDR2 SYDVKM, per germline. Trimming pared 3 bases from V and 2 bases from J, leaving 14 bases between. The CDR3 totals 16 residues. The CDR3 coding sequence is TGTGCCAGCAGTTTCCAGTCGGGTGCCCCTGGAAACACCATATATTTT. Its translation is CASSFQSGAPGNTIYF.

To note about this clone: The junction does not match germline at one end; this may be a read error. This chain uses TRBV5-1 with TRBJ1-1; D gene uncertain. From germline, CDR1 is SGHRS and CDR2 YFSETQ. This CDR3 has 13 amino acids. CDR3 protein: CASSLYPLGFEIF. The CDR3 DNA follows: TGCGCCAGCAGCTTGTATCCCCTGGGCTTCGAGATCTTT.

The V gene is TRBV6-5, the J gene TRBJ1-3, with a possible D match to TRBD1 (6 bases). The CDR3 sequence is 14 residues long. V was clipped by 5 bases and J by 1 base, with 9 bases between them. Germline-derived CDR1 and CDR2 are MNHEY and SVGAGI. The CDR3 sequence: CASSTGLSGNTIYF. The CDR3 DNA is TGTGCCAGCAGTACAGGGTTGTCTGGAAACACCATATATTTT.

In its sample, this clone was seen once. The chain has TRBV29-1 and TRBJ1-2; D is uncertain. Germline V CDR1 and CDR2: SQVTM, ANQGSEA. This CDR3 has 11 residues. Trimming removed 6 bases from V and 6 bases from J, with 11 bases in between. The CDR3: CSVVGSDGYTF. The CDR3 nucleotides read TGCAGCGTCGTGGGCTCGGATGGCTACACCTTC.

This chain connects TRBV2 to TRBJ2-6, with a possible D match to TRBD1 (5 bases). V was trimmed by 3 bases and J by 0 bases, leaving 6 bases between them. The V gene's germline CDR1 is SNHLY and CDR2 FYNNEI. The CDR3 consists of 15 residues. The CDR3 spells CASSETDSGANVLTF. CDR3 nucleotides: TGTGCCAGCAGTGAGACAGACTCTGGGGCCAACGTCCTGACTTTC.

This clone was counted once. The chain links TRBV7-6 to TRBJ2-7; D remains unclear. Trimming took off 5 bases at V and 5 bases at J, with 10 bases between the two ends. The germline gives CDR1 SGHVS, CDR2 FNYEAQ. The CDR3 is 12 amino acids. CDR3 sequence: CASSLTVHEQYF. The CDR3 DNA is TGTGCCAGCAGCCTAACAGTCCACGAGCAGTACTTC. The full variable domain, its missing parts supplied by reference TRBV7-6 and TRBJ2-7, is GAGVSQSPRYKVTKRGQDVALRCDPISGHVSLYWYRQALGQGPEFLTYFNYEAQQDKSGLPNDRFSAERPEGSISTLTIQRTEQRDSAMYRCASSLTVHEQYFGPGTRLTVT.

The chain joins TRBV28 to TRBJ1-2; 9 bases are a match to TRBD1. The CDR3 contains 18 residues. The germline V gene encodes CDR1 MDHEN and CDR2 SYDVKM. The junction had 17 bases not matched to a gene; V was cut back by 7 bases and J by 2 bases. The CDR3 region has the DNA TGTGCCAGCACTCGATCAGCCACACACGGGACAGGGAACTATGGCTACACCTTC. Protein: CASTRSATHGTGNYGYTF.

This chain uses TRBV9 with TRBJ2-6, with a possible D match to TRBD1 (6 bases). Germline V lookup: CDR1 SGDLS, CDR2 YYNGEE. Trimming left V 3 bases short and J 2 bases short, with 12 bases between. The CDR3 is made up of 16 amino acids. The CDR3 protein is CASSADYRAGANVLTF. The CDR3 DNA sequence: TGTGCCAGCAGCGCCGACTACAGGGCTGGGGCCAACGTCCTGACTTTC.

The chain is built from TRBV5-1 and TRBJ1-6; D possibly corresponds to TRBD1 (6 bases). V dropped 1 base and J dropped 6 bases, with 11 bases sitting between them. From germline, CDR1 is SGHRS and CDR2 YFSETQ. CDR3 length: 15 amino acids. The CDR3 is CASSLLAGVNSPLHF. The CDR3 DNA sequence: TGCGCCAGCAGCTTGCTAGCAGGGGTTAATTCACCCCTCCACTTT.

The chain carries TRBV5-1 and TRBJ1-1; 7 nucleotides match TRBD1. The J segment lost 7 bases and the V segment lost 0 bases, leaving 9 bases of the junction unmatched. This CDR3 has 15 amino acids. CDR1 is SGHRS and CDR2 is YFSETQ in the germline V gene. CDR3 bases: TGCGCCAGCAGCTTGGAAGGCAGGGGGGCGGTTGAAGCTTTCTTT. Its translation: CASSLEGRGAVEAFF.

The CDR3 bases are TGTGCCAGCAGCTCGACTAGCGGGCCCCCGATGGCCACCGGGGAGCTGTTTTTT. Its protein is CASSSTSGPPMATGELFF. The rearrangement uses TRBV7-7 and TRBJ2-2; 10 bases map to TRBD2. Germline V gene data show CDR1 as SSHAT and CDR2 as FNYEAQ (reference sequence). CDR3 length: 18 residues. V shed 4 bases and J 4 bases; nucleotides not matched to a gene: 12. Full variable domain (remainder filled in from reference TRBV7-7 and TRBJ2-2): GAGVSQSPRYKVTKRGQDVTLRCDPISSHATLYWYQQALGQGPEFLTYFNYEAQPDKSGLPSDRFSAERPEGSISTLTIQRTEQRDSAMYRCASSSTSGPPMATGELFFGEGSRLTVL.

This clone was seen once. CDR3 sequence: CASSPPRDRVMAFF. In DNA, the CDR3 is TGTGCCAGCAGCCCCCCCCGGGACAGGGTAATGGCTTTCTTT. The gene calls are TRBV28 and TRBJ1-1, with 9 nucleotides matching TRBD1. V gave up 6 bases and J gave up 11 bases; unmatched junction bases: 13. Per germline, CDR1 MDHEN and CDR2 SYDVKM. This CDR3 is built from 14 residues.

This chain uses TRBV18 with TRBJ1-2; no definite D call. Germline V gives CDR1 KGHSH, CDR2 LQKENI. Trimming pared 5 bases from V and 4 bases from J, leaving 14 bases between. The CDR3 covers 14 residues. The CDR3 DNA sequence: TGTGCCAGCTCAAAGGCCGGAGACTCCTATGGCTACACCTTC. This gives the protein CASSKAGDSYGYTF.